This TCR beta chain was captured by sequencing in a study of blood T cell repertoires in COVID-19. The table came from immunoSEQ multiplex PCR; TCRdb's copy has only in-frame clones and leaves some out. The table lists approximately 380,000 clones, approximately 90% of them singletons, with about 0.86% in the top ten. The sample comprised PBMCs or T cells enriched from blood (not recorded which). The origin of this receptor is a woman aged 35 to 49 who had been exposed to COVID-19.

CDR3 protein: CASSYAKKTGQPQHF. The CDR3 DNA reads TGTGCCAGCAGTTACGCAAAAAAAACAGGGCAGCCCCAGCATTTT. V and J are TRBV6-6 and TRBJ1-5; D possibly corresponds to TRBD1 (6 bases). The V gene lost 2 bases and the J gene lost 7 bases, with 15 bases spanning the gap. The CDR3 sequence is 15 residues long. The germline V gene has CDR1 MNHNY and CDR2 SVGAGI (reference sequence).